This paragraph reports one T cell receptor beta chain. The data originate from a study of blood T cell repertoires in COVID-19. Study overall: The samples span acute and convalescent COVID-19 from the United States, Italy and Spain. The cDNA or gDNA used as material had been derived from T cells, B-cell-depleted T cells, or PBMCs.

Under the authors' procedure: Scientists estimated how many nucleated cells there were by amplifying reference gene primers. Assay: immunoSEQ multiplex PCR; the TCRdb copy retains only in-frame clones and omits some. V and J calls and clone size are copied from that table; D and trimming were computed from the DNA. The table includes nearly 300,000 clones, about four fifths detected once. The CDR3 covers 17 residues. With 6 bases clipped from V and 1 base from J, the junction kept 6 bases outside the gene matches. The germline V gene encodes CDR1 SQVTM and CDR2 ANQGSEA. The Seattle site enrolled patients during active infection and followed them longitudinally.

Sequences were obtained from peripheral blood. The chain employs TRBV29-1 and TRBJ2-2; 15 bases fit TRBD2. The source is a human donor with COVID-19, enrolled during active disease. The donor label of this sample is uncertain. The CDR3 is CSVKGLAGGMNTGELFF. In DNA, the CDR3 is TGCAGCGTGAAAGGACTAGCGGGAGGGATGAACACCGGGGAGCTGTTTTTT.